These T cell receptor beta chains were read from a single sample in a study of T-cell memory formation after mild COVID-19. TCRdb re-analysed the 5' RACE reads in MiXCR, keeping a single row per CDR3 protein. The table shows 45,000 to 65,000 distinct CDR3 sequences, with 8% to 10% occurring only once. The sequenced sample was PBMCs or a T cell subset sorted from them (not recorded which). These receptor sequences come from a man aged 18 to 29 who had mild COVID-19 (a few samples of this study predate the infection). Cell type and time point are not known. CDR3s include the opening cysteine and the closing phenylalanine or tryptophan. D genes are given only for firm matches. Clone size is not always given. Where it is, it says once, few, many or a class for expanded clones.

clone_size: few; j_call: TRBJ1-5; d_call: NA; v_call: TRBV5-1; cdr3_aa: CASSYVLSVPPRRPQHF; cdr3_nt: TGCGCCAGCAGCTACGTTCTGTCCGTCCCTCCTAGACGGCCCCAGCATTTT
clone_size: few; j_call: TRBJ1-6; d_call: NA; v_call: TRBV5-1; cdr3_aa: CASSLEGITTSPLHF; cdr3_nt: TGCGCCAGCAGCTTGGAGGGAATTACTACTTCACCCCTCCACTTT
clone_size: few; j_call: TRBJ1-2; d_call: TRBD1; v_call: TRBV20-1; cdr3_aa: CSARGLGTGLNYGYTF; cdr3_nt: TGCAGTGCTAGGGGCCTCGGGACAGGCCTAAACTATGGCTACACCTTC
clone_size: NA; j_call: TRBJ2-6; d_call: TRBD2; v_call: TRBV6-1; cdr3_aa: CASRRTSGAGANVLTF; cdr3_nt: TGTGCCAGCAGAAGGACTAGCGGGGCTGGGGCCAACGTCCTGACTTTC
clone_size: NA; j_call: TRBJ1-2; d_call: TRBD1; v_call: TRBV2; cdr3_aa: CASRDRSIYGYTF; cdr3_nt: TGTGCCAGCCGGGACAGGAGTATCTATGGCTACACCTTC
clone_size: few; j_call: TRBJ1-2; d_call: NA; v_call: TRBV3-1; cdr3_aa: CASSQDSGYTF; cdr3_nt: TGTGCCAGCAGCCAAGACTCTGGCTACACCTTC
clone_size: few; j_call: TRBJ1-5; d_call: NA; v_call: TRBV7-6; cdr3_aa: CASSLEDGRGPQHF; cdr3_nt: TGTGCCAGCAGCTTAGAGGACGGGCGTGGGCCCCAGCATTTT
clone_size: few; j_call: TRBJ1-2; d_call: NA; v_call: TRBV20-1; cdr3_aa: CSAVSGDHNYGYTF; cdr3_nt: TGCAGTGCTGTTTCAGGGGACCATAACTATGGCTACACCTTC
clone_size: many; j_call: TRBJ2-5; d_call: NA; v_call: TRBV4-1; cdr3_aa: CASSPVRGARETQYF; cdr3_nt: TGCGCCAGCAGCCCGGTCCGGGGGGCTCGGGAGACCCAGTACTTC
clone_size: NA; j_call: TRBJ1-5; d_call: NA; v_call: TRBV9; cdr3_aa: CASSVGPDSNQPQHF; cdr3_nt: TGTGCCAGCAGCGTAGGTCCGGACAGCAATCAGCCCCAGCATTTT
clone_size: NA; j_call: TRBJ2-7; d_call: NA; v_call: TRBV4-1; cdr3_aa: CASSQASPGSYEQYF; cdr3_nt: TGCGCCAGCAGCCAAGCGAGTCCTGGCTCCTACGAGCAGTACTTC
clone_size: few; j_call: TRBJ1-2; d_call: NA; v_call: TRBV6-5; cdr3_aa: CASSYSSVAGYGYTF; cdr3_nt: TGTGCCAGCAGTTACTCGTCGGTGGCAGGTTATGGCTACACCTTC